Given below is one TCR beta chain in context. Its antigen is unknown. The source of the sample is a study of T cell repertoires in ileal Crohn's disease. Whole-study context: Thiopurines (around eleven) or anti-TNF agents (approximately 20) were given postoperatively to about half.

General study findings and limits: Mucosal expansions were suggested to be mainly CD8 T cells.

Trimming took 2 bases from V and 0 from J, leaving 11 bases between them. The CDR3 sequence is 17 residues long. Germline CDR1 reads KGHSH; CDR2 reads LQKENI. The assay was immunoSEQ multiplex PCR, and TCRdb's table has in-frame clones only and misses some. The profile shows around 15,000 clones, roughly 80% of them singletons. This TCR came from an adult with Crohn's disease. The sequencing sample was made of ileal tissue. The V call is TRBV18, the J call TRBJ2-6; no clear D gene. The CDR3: CASSPDVQFSGANVLTF. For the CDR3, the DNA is TGTGCCAGCTCACCAGACGTACAGTTCTCTGGGGCCAACGTCCTGACTTTC.